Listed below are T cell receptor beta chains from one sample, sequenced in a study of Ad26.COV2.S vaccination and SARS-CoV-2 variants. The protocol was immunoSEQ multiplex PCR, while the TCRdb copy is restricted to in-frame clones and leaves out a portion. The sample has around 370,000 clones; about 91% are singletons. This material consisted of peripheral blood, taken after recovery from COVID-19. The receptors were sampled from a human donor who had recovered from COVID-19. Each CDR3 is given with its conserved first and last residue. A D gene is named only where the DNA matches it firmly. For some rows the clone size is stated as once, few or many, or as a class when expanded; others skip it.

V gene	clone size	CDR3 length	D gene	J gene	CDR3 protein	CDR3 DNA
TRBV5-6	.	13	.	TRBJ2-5	CASSLTDQETQYF	TGTGCCAGCAGCTTGACAGACCAAGAGACCCAGTACTTC
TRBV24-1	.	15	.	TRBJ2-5	CAKRGRDHGGETQYF	TGTGCCAAGCGAGGACGGGACCACGGGGGAGAGACCCAGTACTTC
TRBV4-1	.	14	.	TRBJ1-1	CASSRMTVNTEAFF	TGCGCCAGCAGCCGCATGACAGTGAACACTGAAGCTTTCTTT
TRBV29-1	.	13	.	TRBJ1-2	CSVTGLLNYGYTF	TGCAGCGTTACGGGACTGCTGAACTATGGCTACACCTTC
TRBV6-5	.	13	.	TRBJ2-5	CASNPGGAETQYF	TGTGCCAGCAACCCGGGGGGCGCCGAGACCCAGTACTTC
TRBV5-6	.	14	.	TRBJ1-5	CASSSLLGDQPQHF	TGTGCCAGCAGCTCCCTTCTGGGCGATCAGCCCCAGCATTTT
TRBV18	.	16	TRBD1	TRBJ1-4	CASSRQDGQANEKLFF	TGTGCCAGCTCACGGCAAGACGGACAGGCTAATGAAAAACTGTTTTTT
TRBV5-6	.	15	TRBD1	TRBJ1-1	CASSLGPTGHTEAFF	TGTGCCAGCAGCTTGGGTCCGACAGGGCACACTGAAGCTTTCTTT
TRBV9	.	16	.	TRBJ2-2	CASSVGGGLRTGELFF	TGTGCCAGCAGCGTAGGTGGGGGCCTAAGAACCGGGGAGCTGTTTTTT
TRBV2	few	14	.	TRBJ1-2	CASSLEGRNYGYTF	TGTGCCAGCAGTCTAGAGGGACGGAATTATGGCTACACCTTC
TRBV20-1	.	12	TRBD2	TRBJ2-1	CSASRSGGEQFF	TGCAGTGCTAGTCGTAGCGGGGGAGAGCAGTTCTTC
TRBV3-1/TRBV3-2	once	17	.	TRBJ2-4	CASSQDRLVLAKNIQYF	TGTGCCAGCAGCCAAGATAGACTAGTCCTAGCCAAAAACATTCAGTACTTC
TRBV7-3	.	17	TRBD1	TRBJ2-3	CASSLSGRQGGTDTQYF	TGTGCCAGCAGCTTAAGTGGTAGACAGGGGGGCACAGATACGCAGTATTTT
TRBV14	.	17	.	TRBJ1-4	CASSPWGPGATNEKLFF	TGTGCCAGCAGCCCTTGGGGGCCTGGAGCAACTAATGAAAAACTGTTTTTT
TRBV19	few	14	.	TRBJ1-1	CASNWGGLAAEAFF	TGTGCCAGTAACTGGGGGGGGCTGGCCGCTGAAGCTTTCTTT
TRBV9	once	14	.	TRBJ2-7	CASSVGVSSYEQYF	TGTGCCAGCAGCGTAGGTGTGAGCTCCTACGAGCAGTACTTC
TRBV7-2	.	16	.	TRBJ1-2	CASSRPGPPIYDGYTF	TGTGCCAGCAGTCGTCCGGGACCACCAATCTATGATGGCTACACCTTC
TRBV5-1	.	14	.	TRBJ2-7	CASSPGPITWEQYF	TGCGCCAGCAGCCCGGGACCGATAACTTGGGAGCAGTACTTC
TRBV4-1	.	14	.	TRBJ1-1	CASSPREMVAEAFF	TGCGCCAGCAGCCCTAGGGAGATGGTAGCTGAAGCTTTCTTT
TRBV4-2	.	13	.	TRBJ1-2	CASSHQGYYGYTF	TGTGCCAGCAGCCACCAGGGCTACTATGGCTACACCTTC
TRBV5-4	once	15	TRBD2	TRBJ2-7	CASSILAVGSYEQYF	TGTGCCAGCAGCATCCTAGCGGTAGGCTCCTACGAGCAGTACTTC
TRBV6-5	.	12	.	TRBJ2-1	CASIPDYNEQFF	TGTGCCAGCATTCCGGATTACAATGAGCAGTTCTTC
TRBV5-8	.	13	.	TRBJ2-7	CASSLALGEEQYF	TGTGCCAGCAGCTTGGCCCTTGGGGAAGAGCAGTACTTC
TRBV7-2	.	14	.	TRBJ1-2	CASSLYQGDYGYTF	TGTGCCAGCAGCTTATACCAGGGTGACTATGGCTACACCTTC
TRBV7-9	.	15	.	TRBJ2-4	CASSFTGHPINIQYF	TGTGCCAGCAGCTTTACGGGACACCCGATAAACATTCAGTACTTC
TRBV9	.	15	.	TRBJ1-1	CASSVAMDLDTEAFF	TGTGCCAGCAGCGTAGCGATGGACTTGGACACTGAAGCTTTCTTT
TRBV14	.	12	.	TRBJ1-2	CASSQGPPGYTF	TGTGCCAGCAGCCAGGGTCCCCCGGGCTACACCTTC
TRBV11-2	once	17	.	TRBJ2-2	CASSPHGWGANTGELFF	TGTGCCAGCAGCCCCCACGGATGGGGAGCGAACACCGGGGAGCTGTTTTTT
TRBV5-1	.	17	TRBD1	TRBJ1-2	CASSLDGTGGLGYGYTF	TGCGCCAGCAGCTTGGACGGGACAGGGGGACTAGGCTATGGCTACACCTTC
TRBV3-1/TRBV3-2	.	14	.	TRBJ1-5	CASSPGTGGQPQHF	TGTGCCAGCAGCCCCGGGACGGGGGGACAGCCCCAGCATTTT
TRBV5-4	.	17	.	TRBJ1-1	CASSSLSSSGIGTEAFF	TGTGCCAGCAGCTCCCTGTCGTCTTCAGGGATTGGCACTGAAGCTTTCTTT
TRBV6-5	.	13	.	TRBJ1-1	CASKGSMNTEAFF	TGTGCCAGTAAGGGCAGCATGAACACTGAAGCTTTCTTT
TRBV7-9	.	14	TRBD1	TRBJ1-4	CASSKGQANEKLFF	TGTGCCAGCAGCAAGGGACAGGCGAATGAAAAACTGTTTTTT
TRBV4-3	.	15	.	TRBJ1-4	CASSQDGDGQEKLFF	TGCGCCAGCAGCCAAGATGGGGACGGGCAAGAAAAACTGTTTTTT
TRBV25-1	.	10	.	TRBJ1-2	CATSGAGYTF	TGTGCCACCTCAGGAGCTGGCTACACCTTC
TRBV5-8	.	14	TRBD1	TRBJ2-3	CASSRGQGTDTQYF	TGTGCCAGCAGCCGAGGACAGGGCACAGATACGCAGTATTTT
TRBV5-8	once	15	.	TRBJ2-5	CASTGGVSPQETQYF	TGTGCCAGCACAGGAGGGGTGAGCCCTCAAGAGACCCAGTACTTC
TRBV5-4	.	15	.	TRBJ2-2	CASSLKAPNTGELFF	TGTGCCAGCAGCTTGAAAGCTCCGAACACCGGGGAGCTGTTTTTT
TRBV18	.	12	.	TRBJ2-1	CASSLDYNEQFF	TGTGCCAGCTCTCTTGACTACAATGAGCAGTTCTTC
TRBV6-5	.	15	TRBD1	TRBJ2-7	CASRPTDRDSYEQYF	TGTGCCAGCAGGCCAACTGACAGGGACTCCTACGAGCAGTACTTC
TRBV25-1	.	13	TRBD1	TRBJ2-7	CASRRTGAYEQYF	TGTGCCAGCAGAAGAACAGGGGCCTACGAGCAGTACTTC
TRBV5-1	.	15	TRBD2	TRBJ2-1	CASSLGLAGEGEQFF	TGCGCCAGCAGCTTGGGACTAGCGGGGGAAGGTGAGCAGTTCTTC
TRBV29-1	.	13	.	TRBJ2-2	CSVDSGNTGELFF	TGCAGCGTTGACAGTGGGAACACCGGGGAGCTGTTTTTT
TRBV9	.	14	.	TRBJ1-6	CASSVTGVDSPLHF	TGTGCCAGCAGCGTAACGGGAGTCGATTCACCCCTCCACTTT
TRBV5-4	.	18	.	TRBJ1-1	CASSLETRSAPMNTEAFF	TGTGCCAGCAGCTTGGAAACTCGGTCCGCACCGATGAACACTGAAGCTTTCTTT
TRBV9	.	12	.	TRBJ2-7	CASSPRLGEQYF	TGTGCCAGCAGCCCCCGACTCGGGGAGCAGTACTTC
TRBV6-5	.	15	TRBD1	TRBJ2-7	CASRTQGVGVYEQYF	TGTGCCAGCAGGACCCAGGGGGTTGGGGTCTACGAGCAGTACTTC
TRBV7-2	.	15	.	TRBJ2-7	CASSLAAKSSYEQYF	TGTGCCAGCAGCTTAGCTGCTAAAAGCTCCTACGAGCAGTACTTC
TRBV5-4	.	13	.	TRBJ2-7	CASSLDWEYEQYF	TGTGCCAGCAGCTTGGACTGGGAATACGAGCAGTACTTC
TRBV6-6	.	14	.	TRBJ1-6	CASSVLEVDSPLHF	TGTGCCAGCAGTGTACTGGAGGTGGATTCACCCCTCCACTTT
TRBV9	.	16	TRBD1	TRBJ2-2	CASSVSGTGDTGELFF	TGTGCCAGCAGCGTTAGTGGGACAGGGGACACCGGGGAGCTGTTTTTT